These 21 T cell receptor beta chains came from one sample sequenced in a study of T cell responses to AZD1222 COVID-19 vaccine. TCRdb's copy holds only in-frame clones and misses some; the assay was immunoSEQ multiplex PCR. Of some 30,000 clones listed, about nine tenths are singletons. This material consisted of peripheral blood, taken on day 0 of AZD1222 vaccination. These receptors all stem from an adult in good health.

DNA of the CDR3: TGTGCCAGCAGCCCCGGGACTAGAGACCGGAGCTCCTACAATGAGCAGTTCTTC. Translating it yields CASSPGTRDRSSYNEQFF. The V and J genes are TRBV9 and TRBJ2-1; TRBD2 matches at 8 bases. CDR3 size: 18 residues. V shed 4 bases and J 0 bases; nucleotides not matched to a gene: 12. In germline, CDR1 is SGDLS, CDR2 YYNGEE.

The V and J genes are TRBV19 and TRBJ1-1, with D possibly being TRBD1 (6 bases). With 5 bases removed from V and 4 bases from J, the gap between germline ends came to 14 bases. The CDR3 loop spans 14 amino acids. The germline gives CDR1 LNHDA, CDR2 SQIVND (reference sequence). This CDR3 reads CASSAALQGTEAFF. In DNA, the CDR3 is TGTGCCAGTAGTGCAGCTCTACAGGGCACTGAAGCTTTCTTT.

The chain joins TRBV28 to TRBJ1-6, with 7 bases that match TRBD1. The J segment lost 5 bases and the V segment lost 2 bases, leaving 6 bases of the junction unmatched. CDR3 length: 16 amino acids. Germline V lookup: CDR1 MDHEN, CDR2 SYDVKM. CDR3 region: CASSLRTGTDNSPLHF. CDR3 nucleotides: TGTGCCAGCAGTTTACGGACAGGAACTGATAATTCACCCCTCCACTTT.

The gene calls are TRBV10-3 and TRBJ1-1, with 8 bases fitting TRBD1. The CDR3 extends over 13 amino acids. Germline-derived CDR1 and CDR2 are ENHRY and SYGVKD. J gave up 4 bases and V 5 bases, and 3 bases lay outside the gene matches. CDR3 DNA sequence: TGTGCCATCAGTCGAACAGGGGGCACTGAAGCTTTCTTT. Translated, it gives CAISRTGGTEAFF.

The rearrangement uses TRBV11-2 and TRBJ1-4; 7 bases are shared with TRBD1. With V trimmed by 3 bases and J by 6 bases, 10 bases remained unmatched. Germline V gene data show CDR1 as SGHAT and CDR2 as FQNNGV. The length of the CDR3 is 16 residues. CDR3 loop: CASSFRPGQQDEKLFF. CDR3 nucleotide sequence: TGTGCCAGCAGCTTTCGACCGGGACAGCAGGATGAAAAACTGTTTTTT.

The chain links TRBV19 to TRBJ2-1; no reliable D call. The ends were cut back, 1 base at V and 5 bases at J, with 6 bases in the middle. The CDR3 contains 13 residues. From germline, CDR1 is LNHDA and CDR2 SQIVND (reference sequence). CDR3 in DNA: TGTGCCAGTAGTATAGCGCCAAACAATGAGCAGTTCTTC. Translation: CASSIAPNNEQFF.

The gene calls are TRBV7-2 and TRBJ2-1; 9 bases match TRBD2. V shed 4 bases and J 7 bases; nucleotides not matched to a gene: 8. Germline V gene data show CDR1 as SGHTA and CDR2 as FQGNSA. This CDR3 has 15 residues. Here the CDR3 reads CASSSVIAGVNEQFF. DNA for the CDR3: TGTGCCAGCAGCTCCGTGATAGCGGGAGTAAATGAGCAGTTCTTC. The complete variable domain, with remaining parts taken from reference TRBV7-2 and TRBJ2-1, reads GAGVSQSPSNKVTEKGKDVELRCDPISGHTALYWYRQSLGQGLEFLIYFQGNSAPDKSGLPSDRFSAERTGGSVSTLTIQRTQQEDSAVYLCASSSVIAGVNEQFFGPGTRLTVL.

V usage is TRBV7-9 and J usage is TRBJ2-5; 9 bases match TRBD2. With V trimmed by 1 base and J by 4 bases, 7 bases remained unmatched. CDR3 length equals 16 residues. Germline CDR1 is SEHNR and CDR2 is FQNEAQ (reference sequence). The CDR3 bases are TGTGCCAGCAGCTTAGACGCTAGCGGGGTCCTAGAGACCCAGTACTTC. Amino acids: CASSLDASGVLETQYF.

The CDR3 sequence is CASSYEGRRYGYTF. CDR3 DNA: TGTGCCAGCAGTTACGAAGGCAGGCGCTATGGCTACACCTTC. The chain couples TRBV6-6 to TRBJ1-2; D is uncertain. The ends were cut back, 2 bases at V and 4 bases at J, with 11 bases in the middle. CDR1 and CDR2 from the germline V gene are MNHNY and SVGAGI (reference sequence). The length of the CDR3 is 14 residues.

The chain carries TRBV11-3 and TRBJ2-7, with D possibly called TRBD1 or TRBD2 (5 bases each). The CDR3 is 14 residues long. Germline CDR1 is SGHNT and CDR2 is YENEEA. The V end lost 3 bases, the J end lost 1 base, and 10 bases lay between the germline ends. The CDR3 nucleotides read TGTGCCAGCAGCTTCCGGGACGGGTCCTACGAGCAGTACTTC. Residues: CASSFRDGSYEQYF. Complete variable domain (other parts from reference TRBV11-3 and TRBJ2-7): EAGVVQSPRYKIIEKKQPVAFWCNPISGHNTLYWYLQNLGQGPELLIRYENEEAVDDSQLPKDRFSAERLKGVDSTLKIQPAELGDSAVYLCASSFRDGSYEQYFGPGTRLTVT.

This clone was picked up one time. V and J are TRBV5-8 and TRBJ1-5; D gene ambiguous. Germline V gene lookup returns CDR1 SGHTS and CDR2 YDEGEE. Between the trimmed V and J ends, which lost 3 bases and 1 base, there was a span of 5 bases. CDR3 length equals 13 residues. The CDR3, as DNA: TGTGCCAGCAGCTCCGACAGCAATCAGCCCCAGCATTTT. It encodes CASSSDSNQPQHF.

This clone has a single count. V usage is TRBV28 and J usage is TRBJ1-1; D is unresolved. V was pared by 0 bases and J by 4 bases, with 9 bases between. The length of the CDR3 is 14 residues. Germline V gene sequence: CDR1 MDHEN, CDR2 SYDVKM. The CDR3 nucleotides read TGTGCCAGCAGTTTATGGGCCGGGAGCACTGAAGCTTTCTTT. It encodes CASSLWAGSTEAFF. The full variable domain, in which reference TRBV28 and TRBJ1-1 provide the parts outside the CDR3, is DVKVTQSSRYLVKRTGEKVFLECVQDMDHENMFWYRQDPGLGLRLIYFSYDVKMKEKGDIPEGYSVSREKKERFSLILESASTNQTSMYLCASSLWAGSTEAFFGQGTRLTVV.

This chain links TRBV5-1 with TRBJ2-5; a possible D gene is TRBD2 (6 bases). This CDR3 region has 14 residues. V dropped 4 bases and J dropped 2 bases, with 12 bases sitting between them. Germline V gene data show CDR1 as SGHRS and CDR2 as YFSETQ. The CDR3 region is CASSIGGRQETQYF. The CDR3 DNA reads TGCGCCAGCAGCATTGGGGGGAGACAAGAGACCCAGTACTTC.

This sequence joins TRBV4-1 and TRBJ1-2; 9 bases align to TRBD1. The CDR3 is 15 amino acids. In germline, CDR1 is MGHRA, CDR2 YSYEKL. V was pared by 1 base and J by 2 bases, with 2 bases of the junction left unmatched. The CDR3 region has the DNA TGCGCCAGCAGCCAAGGACAGGGGGGGAACTATGGCTACACCTTC. This codes for CASSQGQGGNYGYTF.

The chain carries TRBV10-3 and TRBJ1-3; 8 nucleotides line up with TRBD1. After removal of 0 bases from V and 4 bases from J, the junction contained 8 bases not matched to a gene. Germline V gene sequence: CDR1 ENHRY, CDR2 SYGVKD. This CDR3 spans 17 amino acids. The CDR3 sequence: CAISESQGVFSGNTIYF. The CDR3 bases are TGTGCCATCAGTGAGTCACAGGGGGTTTTCTCCGGAAACACCATATATTTT.

CDR3 nucleotides: TGTGCCAGCAGGGTGGACAGGGGGTTTTACAATGAGCAGTTCTTC. Translation: CASRVDRGFYNEQFF. This sequence joins TRBV2 and TRBJ2-1; the match to TRBD1 covers 10 bases. This CDR3 contains 15 residues. The V gene end was trimmed by 6 bases and the J gene end by 4 bases; junction bases not matched to a gene: 6. Per germline, CDR1 SNHLY and CDR2 FYNNEI.

The genes are TRBV5-6 and TRBJ2-5; D is undetermined. Germline-derived CDR1 and CDR2 are SGHDT and YYEEEE. V lost 1 base, J lost 1 base, and 5 bases lay in between. This CDR3 is built from 13 residues. The CDR3 here is CASSLLIQETQYF. In DNA, the CDR3 is TGTGCCAGCAGCTTGCTTATCCAAGAGACCCAGTACTTC.

V gene TRBV5-1 combines with J gene TRBJ1-6; 9 nucleotides match TRBD1. Germline CDR1 reads SGHRS; CDR2 reads YFSETQ. This CDR3 comprises 18 residues. V lost 4 bases to trimming and J lost 5 bases; unmatched junction nucleotides: 13. As DNA, the CDR3 is TGCGCCAGCAGCCGCACCCTTACAGGGGGCACGAATAATTCACCCCTCCACTTT. Translated, it gives CASSRTLTGGTNNSPLHF.

The J gene is TRBJ1-1, the V gene TRBV28; D is unclear. Trimming took off 7 bases at V and 6 bases at J, with 15 bases between the two ends. Germline lookup yields CDR1 MDHEN and CDR2 SYDVKM. The length of the CDR3 is 13 residues. The CDR3 is CASTNTVAAEAFF. CDR3 DNA: TGTGCCAGCACCAACACAGTAGCGGCTGAAGCTTTCTTT.

V and J are TRBV7-9 and TRBJ2-7; D unresolved. Trimming pared 1 base from V and 0 bases from J, leaving 10 bases between. Germline V gene data show CDR1 as SEHNR and CDR2 as FQNEAQ (reference sequence). CDR3 length equals 15 residues. CDR3 in amino acids: CASSLEGIRSYEQYF. In nucleotides, the CDR3 is TGTGCCAGCAGCTTAGAAGGAATCCGCTCCTACGAGCAGTACTTC.

This sequence joins TRBV5-4 and TRBJ2-2; D is unclear. Trimming shortened V by 0 bases and J by 8 bases, and 8 bases separated the two germline ends. The CDR3 loop spans 13 amino acids. CDR1 SGHNT and CDR2 YYREEE come from the germline V gene (reference sequence). CDR3 bases: TGTGCCAGCAGCTTGGGGGATGAGGGGGAGCTGTTTTTT. Amino acids: CASSLGDEGELFF.